One TCR beta chain is described in this entry. With 1 base removed from V and 9 bases from J, the gap between germline ends came to 6 bases. The CDR3 runs 11 residues. Followed over time, Seattle patients had been enrolled while infection was active. Profiling relied on immunoSEQ multiplex PCR, and the TCRdb table lists in-frame clones only, not all of them. The table includes 90,000 or so clones, roughly nine tenths detected once. The data are from a study of blood T cell repertoires in COVID-19. As for the study in general: The United States, Italy and Spain were the sources of the acute and convalescent COVID-19 samples.

This clonotype was sampled from a woman aged 60-75 years with COVID-19, enrolled during active disease. The sequencing input was peripheral blood. V gene TRBV12-3 or TRBV12-4 combines with J gene TRBJ1-1, with D uncertain. CDR3 residues: CASSLGLKAFF. The CDR3 DNA sequence: TGTGCCAGCAGTTTAGGGCTGAAAGCTTTCTTT.